The clone carrying this T cell receptor beta chain was observed many times. The sample belongs to a study of low-dose radiotherapy and immunotherapy resistance in tumors. Across the whole study: Cyclophosphamide was given intravenously at 200 mg/m2 every two weeks, and each dose came one day before radiation and immunotherapy.

The CDR3 has 15 amino acids. Per germline, CDR1 MDHEN and CDR2 SYDVKM. The J segment lost 5 bases and the V segment lost 7 bases, leaving 13 bases of the junction unmatched. TRAV- and TRBV-specific primers primed first-strand cDNA, covering alpha and beta chains. For amplifying TCRs, the PCR ran for about 22 cycles with Phusion, which was used together with a constant-region primer and the adapter on the V primers. TCRdb processed the reads anew with MiXCR; each CDR3 protein has one entry. The sample yields nearly 95,000 distinct CDR3 sequences, roughly a tenth seen once. Sample time point: before trial treatment. The donors' regimen was nivolumab, ipilimumab, aspirin, low-dose cyclophosphamide and low-dose radiotherapy.

The source was PBMCs, collected before treatment. The V and J genes are TRBV28 and TRBJ1-1; 7 nucleotides line up with TRBD1. The TCR originated in a male donor with prostate cancer. Here the CDR3 DNA reads TGTGCCAGCATCACTCCTACGACAGGGAATACTGAAGCTTTCTTT. It encodes CASITPTTGNTEAFF.